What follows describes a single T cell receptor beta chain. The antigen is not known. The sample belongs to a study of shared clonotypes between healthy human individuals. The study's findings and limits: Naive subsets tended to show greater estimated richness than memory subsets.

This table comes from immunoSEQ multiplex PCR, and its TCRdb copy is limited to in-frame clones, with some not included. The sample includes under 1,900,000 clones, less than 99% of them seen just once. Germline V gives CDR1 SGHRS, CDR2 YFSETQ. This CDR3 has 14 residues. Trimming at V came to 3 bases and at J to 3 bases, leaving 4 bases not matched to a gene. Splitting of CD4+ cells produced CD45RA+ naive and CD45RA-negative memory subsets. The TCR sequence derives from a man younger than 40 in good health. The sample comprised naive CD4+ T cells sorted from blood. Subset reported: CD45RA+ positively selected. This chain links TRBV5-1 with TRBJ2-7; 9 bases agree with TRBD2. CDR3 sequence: CASSSPSGNYEQYF. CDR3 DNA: TGCGCCAGCAGCTCGCCTAGCGGGAACTACGAGCAGTACTTC.